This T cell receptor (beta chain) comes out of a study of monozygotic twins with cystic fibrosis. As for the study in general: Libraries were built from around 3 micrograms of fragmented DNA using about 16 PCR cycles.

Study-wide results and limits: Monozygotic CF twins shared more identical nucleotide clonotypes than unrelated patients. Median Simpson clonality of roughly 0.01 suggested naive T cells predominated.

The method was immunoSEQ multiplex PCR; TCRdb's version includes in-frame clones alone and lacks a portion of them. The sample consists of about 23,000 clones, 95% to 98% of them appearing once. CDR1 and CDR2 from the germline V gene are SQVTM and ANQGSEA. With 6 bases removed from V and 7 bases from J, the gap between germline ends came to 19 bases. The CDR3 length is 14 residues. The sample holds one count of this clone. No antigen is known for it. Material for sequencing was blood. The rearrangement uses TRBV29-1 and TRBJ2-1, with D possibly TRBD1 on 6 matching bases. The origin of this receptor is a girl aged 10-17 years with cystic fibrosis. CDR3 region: CSVEIRKTGNEQFF. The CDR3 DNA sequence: TGCAGCGTCGAAATCCGTAAAACAGGGAATGAGCAGTTCTTC.